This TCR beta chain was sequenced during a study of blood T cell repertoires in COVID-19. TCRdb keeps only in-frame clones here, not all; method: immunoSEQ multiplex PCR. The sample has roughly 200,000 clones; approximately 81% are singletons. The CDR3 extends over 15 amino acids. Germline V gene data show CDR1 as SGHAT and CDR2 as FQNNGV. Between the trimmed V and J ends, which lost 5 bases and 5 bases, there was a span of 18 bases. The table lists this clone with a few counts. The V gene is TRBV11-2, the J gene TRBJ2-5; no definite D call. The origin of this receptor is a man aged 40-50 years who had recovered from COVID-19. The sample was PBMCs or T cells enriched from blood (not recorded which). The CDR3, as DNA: TGTGCCAGCAGCACGGGTGCGGTTTTTGGGGAGACCCAGTACTTC. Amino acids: CASSTGAVFGETQYF.